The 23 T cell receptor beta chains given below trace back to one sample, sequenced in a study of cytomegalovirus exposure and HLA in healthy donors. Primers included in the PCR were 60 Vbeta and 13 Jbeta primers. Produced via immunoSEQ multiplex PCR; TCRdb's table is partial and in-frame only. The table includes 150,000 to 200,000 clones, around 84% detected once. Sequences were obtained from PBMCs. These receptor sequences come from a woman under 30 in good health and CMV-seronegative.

CDR3 sequence: CASSPGGLEGYTF. DNA of the CDR3: TGTGCCAGCAGCCCAGGGGGTTTAGAAGGCTACACCTTC. This chain links TRBV7-3 with TRBJ1-2; 7 positions agree with TRBD1. The CDR3 sequence is 13 residues long. Germline CDR1 SGHTA, CDR2 FQGTGA. V was clipped by 5 bases and J by 8 bases; unmatched bases: 8.

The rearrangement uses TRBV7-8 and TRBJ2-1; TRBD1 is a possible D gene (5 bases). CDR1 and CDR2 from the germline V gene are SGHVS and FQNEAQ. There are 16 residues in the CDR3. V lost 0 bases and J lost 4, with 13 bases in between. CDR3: CASSLAPQGVYNEQFF. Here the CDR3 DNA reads TGTGCCAGCAGCTTAGCCCCCCAAGGGGTGTACAATGAGCAGTTCTTC. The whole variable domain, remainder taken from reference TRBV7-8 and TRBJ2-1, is GAGVSQSPRYKVAKRGQDVALRCDPISGHVSLFWYQQALGQGPEFLTYFQNEAQLDKSGLPSDRFFAERPEGSVSTLKIQRTQQEDSAVYLCASSLAPQGVYNEQFFGPGTRLTVL.

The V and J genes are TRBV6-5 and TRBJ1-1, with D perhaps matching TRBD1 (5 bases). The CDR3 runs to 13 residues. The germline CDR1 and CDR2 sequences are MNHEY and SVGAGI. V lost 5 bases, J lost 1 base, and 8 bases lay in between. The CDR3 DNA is TGTGCCAGCAGTGTCGGACAGAACACTGAAGCTTTCTTT. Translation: CASSVGQNTEAFF.

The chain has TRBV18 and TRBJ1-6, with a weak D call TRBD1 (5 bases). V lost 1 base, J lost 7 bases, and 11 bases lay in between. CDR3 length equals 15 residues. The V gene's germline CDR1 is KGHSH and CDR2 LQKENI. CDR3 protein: CASSPLARANSPLHF. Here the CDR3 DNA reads TGTGCCAGCTCACCACTCGCCAGGGCAAATTCACCCCTCCACTTT.

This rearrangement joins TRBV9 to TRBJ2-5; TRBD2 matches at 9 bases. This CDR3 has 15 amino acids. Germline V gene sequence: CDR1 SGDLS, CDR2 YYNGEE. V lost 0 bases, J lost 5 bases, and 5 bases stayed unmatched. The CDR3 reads CASSVGGGGAETQYF. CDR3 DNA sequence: TGTGCCAGCAGCGTAGGTGGCGGGGGGGCGGAGACCCAGTACTTC.

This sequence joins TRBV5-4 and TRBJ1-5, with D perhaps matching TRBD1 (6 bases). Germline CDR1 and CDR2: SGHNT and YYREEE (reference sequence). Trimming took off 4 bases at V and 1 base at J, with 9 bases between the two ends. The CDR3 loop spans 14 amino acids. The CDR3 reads CASSRDRSNQPQHF. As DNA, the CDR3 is TGTGCCAGCAGCAGAGACAGGAGCAATCAGCCCCAGCATTTT. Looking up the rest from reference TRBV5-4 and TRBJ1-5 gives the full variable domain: ETGVTQSPTHLIKTRGQQVTLRCSSQSGHNTVSWYQQALGQGPQFIFQYYREEENGRGNFPPRFSGLQFPNYSSELNVNALELDDSALYLCASSRDRSNQPQHFGDGTRLSIL.

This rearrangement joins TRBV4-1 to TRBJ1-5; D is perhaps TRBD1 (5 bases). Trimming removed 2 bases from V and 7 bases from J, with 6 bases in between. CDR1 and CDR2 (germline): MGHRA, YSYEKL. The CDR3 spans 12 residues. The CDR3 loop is CASSQQGQPQHF. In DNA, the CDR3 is TGCGCCAGCAGCCAACAGGGACAGCCCCAGCATTTT.

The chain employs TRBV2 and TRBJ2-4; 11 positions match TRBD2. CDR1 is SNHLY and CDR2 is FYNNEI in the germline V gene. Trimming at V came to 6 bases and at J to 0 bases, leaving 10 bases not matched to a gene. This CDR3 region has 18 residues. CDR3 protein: CASSDPLAGGLAKNIQYF. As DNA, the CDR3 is TGTGCCAGCAGCGACCCCCTAGCGGGGGGTCTAGCCAAAAACATTCAGTACTTC.

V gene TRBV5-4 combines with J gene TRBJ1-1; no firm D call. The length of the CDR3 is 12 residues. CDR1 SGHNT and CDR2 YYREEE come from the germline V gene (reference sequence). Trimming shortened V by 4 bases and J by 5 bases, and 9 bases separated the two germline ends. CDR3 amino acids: CASSQSLTEAFF. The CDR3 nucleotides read TGTGCCAGCAGCCAGTCCCTTACTGAAGCTTTCTTT.

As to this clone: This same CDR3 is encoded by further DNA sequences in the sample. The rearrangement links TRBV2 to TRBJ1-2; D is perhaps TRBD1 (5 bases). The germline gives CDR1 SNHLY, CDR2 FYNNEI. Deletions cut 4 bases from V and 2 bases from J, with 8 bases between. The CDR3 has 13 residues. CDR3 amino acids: CASSVDSNYGYTF. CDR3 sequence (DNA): TGTGCCAGCAGTGTAGACAGCAACTATGGCTACACCTTC.

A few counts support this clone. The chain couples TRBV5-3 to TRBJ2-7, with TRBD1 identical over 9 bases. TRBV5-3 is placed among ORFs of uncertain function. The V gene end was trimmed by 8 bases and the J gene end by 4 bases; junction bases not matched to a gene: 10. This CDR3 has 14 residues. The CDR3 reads CASSPGTGFYEQYF. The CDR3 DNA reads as TGTGCCAGTAGTCCCGGGACAGGGTTTTACGAGCAGTACTTC.

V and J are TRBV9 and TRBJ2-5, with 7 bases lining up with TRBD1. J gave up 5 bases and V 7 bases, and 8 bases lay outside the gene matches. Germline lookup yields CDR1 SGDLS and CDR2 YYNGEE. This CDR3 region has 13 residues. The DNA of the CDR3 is TGTGCCAGCTCAACAGGGGATAGTGAGACCCAGTACTTC. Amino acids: CASSTGDSETQYF.

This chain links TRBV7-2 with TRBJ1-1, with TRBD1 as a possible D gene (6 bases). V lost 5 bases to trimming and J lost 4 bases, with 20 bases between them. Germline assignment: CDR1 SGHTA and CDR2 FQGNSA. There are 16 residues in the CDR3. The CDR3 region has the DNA TGTGCCAGCAGCCCTTATGGGGGCCTGATGGGCACTGAAGCTTTCTTT. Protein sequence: CASSPYGGLMGTEAFF.

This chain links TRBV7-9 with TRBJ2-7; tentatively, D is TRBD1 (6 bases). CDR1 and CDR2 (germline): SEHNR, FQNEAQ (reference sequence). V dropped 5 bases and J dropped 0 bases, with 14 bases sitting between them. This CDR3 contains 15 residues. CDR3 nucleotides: TGTGCCAGCAGCCTCACTAGAGGGGGCTCCTACGAGCAGTACTTC. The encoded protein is CASSLTRGGSYEQYF.

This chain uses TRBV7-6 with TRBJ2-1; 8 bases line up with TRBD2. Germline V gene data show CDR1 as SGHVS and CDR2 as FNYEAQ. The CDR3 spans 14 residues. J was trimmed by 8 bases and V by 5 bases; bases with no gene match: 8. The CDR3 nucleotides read TGTGCCAGCAGCCTAAGCGGGGGAAAGGATGAGCAGTTCTTC. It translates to CASSLSGGKDEQFF.

CDR3 residues: CASSPLPVSETQYF. Here the CDR3 DNA reads TGTGCCAGCAGCCCCCTTCCCGTATCGGAGACCCAGTACTTC. The chain links TRBV9 to TRBJ2-5, with no clear D. This CDR3 contains 14 residues. Trimming removed 4 bases from V and 5 bases from J, with 15 bases in between. CDR1 and CDR2 from the germline V gene are SGDLS and YYNGEE.

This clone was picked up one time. The CDR3 spells CASSPSGQGSYEQYF. In DNA, the CDR3 is TGTGCCAGCAGCCCATCCGGGCAGGGAAGCTACGAGCAGTACTTC. The rearrangement links TRBV7-2 to TRBJ2-7, with D tentatively TRBD1 (5 bases). V dropped 5 bases and J dropped 3 bases, with 17 bases sitting between them. CDR1 is SGHTA, CDR2 FQGNSA, per germline. This CDR3 has 15 amino acids.

CDR3 nucleotide sequence: TGTGCCAGCACCAAAGGAAGACAGAATAGCAATCAGCCCCAGCATTTT. Translation gives CASTKGRQNSNQPQHF. This chain joins TRBV11-3 and TRBJ1-5; a possible D gene is TRBD1 (5 bases). The CDR3 sequence is 16 residues long. V lost 7 bases to trimming and J lost 0 bases, with 16 bases between them. Looked up from germline, CDR1 is SGHNT and CDR2 is YENEEA. Full variable domain (outside the CDR3, taken from reference TRBV11-3 and TRBJ1-5): EAGVVQSPRYKIIEKKQPVAFWCNPISGHNTLYWYLQNLGQGPELLIRYENEEAVDDSQLPKDRFSAERLKGVDSTLKIQPAELGDSAVYLCASTKGRQNSNQPQHFGDGTRLSIL.

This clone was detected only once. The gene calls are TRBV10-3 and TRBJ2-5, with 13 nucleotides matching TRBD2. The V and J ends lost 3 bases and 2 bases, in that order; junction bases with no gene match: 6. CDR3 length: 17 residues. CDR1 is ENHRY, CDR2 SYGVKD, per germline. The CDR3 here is CAISDRGLAGVQETQYF. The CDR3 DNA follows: TGTGCCATCAGTGACCGTGGACTAGCGGGAGTACAAGAGACCCAGTACTTC.

CDR3 nucleotides: TGTGCCACTGTCGGACAGGGGGCGTACGAGCAGTACTTC. Its translation is CATVGQGAYEQYF. The chain joins TRBV28 to TRBJ2-7; 11 nucleotides agree with TRBD1. Germline trimming cut 10 bases from V and 4 bases from J; bases unmatched to any gene: 6. Per the germline V gene, CDR1 is MDHEN and CDR2 is SYDVKM. The CDR3 is made up of 13 amino acids.

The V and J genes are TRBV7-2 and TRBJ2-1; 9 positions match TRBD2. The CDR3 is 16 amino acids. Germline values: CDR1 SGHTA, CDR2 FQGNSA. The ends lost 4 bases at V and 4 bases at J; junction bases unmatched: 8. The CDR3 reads CASSSFSGGSYNEQFF. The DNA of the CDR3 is TGTGCCAGCAGCTCCTTTAGCGGGGGATCGTACAATGAGCAGTTCTTC.

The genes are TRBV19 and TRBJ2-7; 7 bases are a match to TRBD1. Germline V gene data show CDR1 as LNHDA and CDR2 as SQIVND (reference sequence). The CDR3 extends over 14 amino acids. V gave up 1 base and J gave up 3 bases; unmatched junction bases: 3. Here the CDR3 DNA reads TGTGCCAGTAGTATAGGGACAGGACGCTACGAGCAGTACTTC. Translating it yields CASSIGTGRYEQYF. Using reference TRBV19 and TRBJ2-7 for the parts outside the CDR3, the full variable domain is DGGITQSPKYLFRKEGQNVTLSCEQNLNHDAMYWYRQDPGQGLRLIYYSQIVNDFQKGDIAEGYSVSREKKESFPLTVTSAQKNPTAFYLCASSIGTGRYEQYFGPGTRLTVT.

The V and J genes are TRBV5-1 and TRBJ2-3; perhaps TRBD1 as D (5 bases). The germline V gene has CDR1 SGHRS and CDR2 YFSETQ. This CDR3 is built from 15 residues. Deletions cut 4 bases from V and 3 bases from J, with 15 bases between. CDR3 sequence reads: CASSLMSRTTDTQYF. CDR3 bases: TGCGCCAGCAGCCTCATGTCCAGGACAACAGATACGCAGTATTTT.